This passage covers 18 T cell receptor beta chains from one sample sequenced in a study of radiotherapy plus CTLA-4 blockade in lung cancer. Some clones are missing from TCRdb's copy, which holds only in-frame ones; the method was immunoSEQ multiplex PCR. Of over 40,000 clones in the sample, roughly four fifths are singletons; the top ten hold about 3.6%. This sample comprised peripheral blood, obtained from a patient treated with radiotherapy plus ipilimumab. The receptors originated from a human donor with non-small cell lung cancer who had stable disease on radiotherapy plus ipilimumab.

The genes are TRBV27 and TRBJ2-7, with 7 bases aligning to TRBD1. There are 14 residues in the CDR3. CDR1 and CDR2 (germline): MNHEY, SMNVEV (reference sequence). V lost 2 bases, J lost 2 bases, and 3 bases stayed unmatched. In nucleotides, the CDR3 is TGTGCCAGCAGTTTAGTAAGGGGGCCCTACGAGCAGTACTTC. It specifies CASSLVRGPYEQYF.

V gene TRBV6-5 combines with J gene TRBJ2-2; possible D gene TRBD1, 6 bases. CDR1 is MNHEY, CDR2 SVGAGI, per germline. Trimming took 4 bases from V and 5 from J, leaving 17 bases between them. The CDR3 has 16 amino acids. CDR3 bases: TGTGCCAGCAGTTCGTCCTTGACAGGCCTTACCGGGGAGCTGTTTTTT. Encoded protein: CASSSSLTGLTGELFF.

The J gene is TRBJ1-2, the V gene TRBV4-2, with D possibly matching TRBD1 (6 bases). CDR1 LGHNA and CDR2 YNFKEQ come from the germline V gene. V was trimmed by 8 bases and J by 5 bases, leaving 18 bases between them. CDR3 length: 14 residues. The CDR3 spells CASRDTGNRYGYTF. DNA of the CDR3: TGTGCCAGCCGAGATACAGGGAATCGGTATGGCTACACCTTC.

V gene TRBV4-3 combines with J gene TRBJ2-7, with TRBD2 matching over 16 bases. V dropped 4 bases and J dropped 2; count of bases not matched to a gene: 2. This CDR3 spans 16 amino acids. Germline lookup yields CDR1 LGHNA and CDR2 YSLEER. This CDR3 reads CASSPGLAGGPYEQYF. DNA of the CDR3: TGCGCCAGCAGCCCGGGACTAGCGGGAGGGCCCTACGAGCAGTACTTC.

V gene TRBV5-6 combines with J gene TRBJ2-1; 7 bases are shared with TRBD2. In germline, CDR1 is SGHDT, CDR2 YYEEEE. Trimming at V came to 3 bases and at J to 1 base, leaving 1 base not matched to a gene. This CDR3 is built from 14 residues. The CDR3 protein is CASSSGGSYNEQFF. Here the CDR3 DNA reads TGTGCCAGCAGCTCCGGGGGGTCCTACAATGAGCAGTTCTTC.

The chain uses TRBV15 and TRBJ1-1; D not certain. This CDR3 contains 13 residues. CDR1 is LNHNV and CDR2 is YYDKDF in the germline V gene (reference sequence). The germline V and J ends were trimmed by 0 bases and 0 bases, with 2 bases remaining between them. CDR3 residues: CATSRDLNTEAFF. The CDR3, as DNA: TGTGCCACCAGCAGAGACTTGAACACTGAAGCTTTCTTT.

J is TRBJ2-1 and V is TRBV7-3, with 9 bases lining up with TRBD1. CDR1 and CDR2 (germline): SGHTA, FQGTGA. The CDR3 spans 16 residues. J gave up 8 bases and V 4 bases, and 12 bases lay outside the gene matches. CDR3 sequence reads: CASSYRGQGRGDEQFF. The CDR3 nucleotides are TGTGCCAGCAGCTACAGGGGACAGGGCCGTGGGGATGAGCAGTTCTTC.

The V and J genes are TRBV6-1 and TRBJ2-7, with 7 positions matching TRBD1. Germline V gives CDR1 MNHNS, CDR2 SASEGT. V gave up 4 bases and J gave up 1 base; unmatched junction bases: 4. The CDR3 length is 14 residues. CDR3 residues: CASSGDRSSYEQYF. DNA of the CDR3: TGTGCCAGCAGTGGGGACAGATCGTCCTACGAGCAGTACTTC.

The chain is built from TRBV28 and TRBJ2-6, with 7 bases lining up with TRBD2. CDR1 and CDR2 (germline): MDHEN, SYDVKM. The CDR3 spans 15 residues. After removal of 7 bases from V and 4 bases from J, the junction contained 7 bases not matched to a gene. CDR3 bases: TGTGCCAGCACCCCGGGGGGAGCAGGGGCCAACGTCCTGACTTTC. Protein product: CASTPGGAGANVLTF. Complete variable domain (other parts from reference TRBV28 and TRBJ2-6): DVKVTQSSRYLVKRTGEKVFLECVQDMDHENMFWYRQDPGLGLRLIYFSYDVKMKEKGDIPEGYSVSREKKERFSLILESASTNQTSMYLCASTPGGAGANVLTFGAGSRLTVL.

The chain joins TRBV21-1 to TRBJ1-4; TRBD1 is the table's D call and was not checked against the DNA. TRBV21-1 is listed as a pseudogene. CDR3 length: 15 residues. Here the CDR3 DNA reads TGTGCCAGCAGCAAAGGAGGGACAGGTAATGAAAAACTGTTTTTT. Its translation: CASSKGGTGNEKLFF.

This clone was picked up one time. The chain employs TRBV5-5 and TRBJ2-7, with 7 bases fitting TRBD2. J lost 4 bases, V lost 4 bases, and 20 bases had no gene match. The CDR3 spans 18 residues. CDR1 and CDR2 from the germline V gene are SGHKS and YYEKEE (reference sequence). The CDR3 nucleotides read TGTGCCAGCAGCCCCAGCGGGACCGGGGGTGAGGTGGTGTACGAGCAGTACTTC. It codes for CASSPSGTGGEVVYEQYF.

This clone was observed a handful of times. This sequence joins TRBV6-5 and TRBJ2-2; D perhaps matches TRBD1 (5 bases). V was shortened by 7 bases and J by 5 bases, with 14 bases between the two germline ends. The CDR3 runs to 14 residues. Germline lookup yields CDR1 MNHEY and CDR2 SVGAGI. The CDR3 loop is CASNPGSETGELFF. CDR3 bases: TGTGCCAGCAATCCAGGGTCGGAAACCGGGGAGCTGTTTTTT.

This clone showed up just a few times. The V call is TRBV4-3, the J call TRBJ1-2; 7 bases align to TRBD1. Germline trimming cut 5 bases from V and 14 bases from J; bases unmatched to any gene: 8. CDR1 is LGHNA, CDR2 YSLEER, per germline. This CDR3 region has 11 residues. The chain's CDR3 is CASSDGTDVTF. The CDR3 nucleotides read TGCGCCAGCAGCGACGGGACAGACGTAACCTTC.

The chain joins TRBV7-3 to TRBJ2-2; the D is unclear. Trimming took 4 bases from V and 6 from J, leaving 12 bases between them. Looked up from germline, CDR1 is SGHTA and CDR2 is FQGTGA. This CDR3 has 14 residues. The CDR3 DNA reads as TGTGCCAGCAGCTCGACCCGAGAGGCCGGGGAGCTGTTTTTT. It encodes CASSSTREAGELFF.

The chain has TRBV7-2 and TRBJ1-2; 7 bases line up with TRBD1. Germline V lookup: CDR1 SGHTA, CDR2 FQGNSA. There are 15 residues in the CDR3. The V segment lost 5 bases and the J segment 1 base; nucleotides outside the gene matches: 7. The CDR3, as DNA: TGTGCCAGCAGCGGGTACAGGGGTCTTAACTATGGCTACACCTTC. It specifies CASSGYRGLNYGYTF. The full variable domain, rest sourced from reference TRBV7-2 and TRBJ1-2, is GAGVSQSPSNKVTEKGKDVELRCDPISGHTALYWYRQSLGQGLEFLIYFQGNSAPDKSGLPSDRFSAERTGGSVSTLTIQRTQQEDSAVYLCASSGYRGLNYGYTFGSGTRLTVV.

This clone was recorded a few times. This chain uses TRBV28 with TRBJ2-7; TRBD1 aligns across 7 bases. Germline lookup yields CDR1 MDHEN and CDR2 SYDVKM. The J segment lost 4 bases and the V segment lost 7 bases, leaving 10 bases of the junction unmatched. CDR3 length: 14 amino acids. CDR3 sequence: CASTAPGTVYEQYF. CDR3 bases: TGTGCCAGCACCGCACCCGGGACAGTGTACGAGCAGTACTTC.

This clone was seen only a few times. V is TRBV7-6 and J is TRBJ2-2; 8 nucleotides line up with TRBD1. Germline lookup yields CDR1 SGHVS and CDR2 FNYEAQ. V lost 1 base to trimming and J lost 3 bases; unmatched junction nucleotides: 7. This CDR3 is built from 17 residues. CDR3 loop: CASSLGPGGFDTGELFF. CDR3 DNA sequence: TGTGCCAGCAGCTTAGGGCCAGGGGGCTTCGACACCGGGGAGCTGTTTTTT.

The chain links TRBV7-2 to TRBJ2-1; D is undetermined. The CDR3 has 13 amino acids. The germline CDR1 and CDR2 sequences are SGHTA and FQGNSA. The V end lost 1 base, the J end lost 5 bases, and 6 bases lay between the germline ends. The CDR3 DNA is TGTGCCAGCAGCTTAGGGAGTAACAATGAGCAGTTCTTC. Translation gives CASSLGSNNEQFF.